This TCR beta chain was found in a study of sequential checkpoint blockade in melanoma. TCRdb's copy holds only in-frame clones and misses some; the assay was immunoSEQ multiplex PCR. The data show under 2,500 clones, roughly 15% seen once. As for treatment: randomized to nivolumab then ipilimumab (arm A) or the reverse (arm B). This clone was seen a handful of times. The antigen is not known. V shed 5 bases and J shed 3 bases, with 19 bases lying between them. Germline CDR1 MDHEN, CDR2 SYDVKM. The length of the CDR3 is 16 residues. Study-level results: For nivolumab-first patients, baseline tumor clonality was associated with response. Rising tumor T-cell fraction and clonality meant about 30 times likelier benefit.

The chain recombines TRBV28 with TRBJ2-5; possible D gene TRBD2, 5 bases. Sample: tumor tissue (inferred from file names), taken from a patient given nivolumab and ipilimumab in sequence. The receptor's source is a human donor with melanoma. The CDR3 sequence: CASSPPGKQVEETQYF. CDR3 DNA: TGTGCCAGCAGTCCCCCCGGGAAACAAGTCGAAGAGACCCAGTACTTC.